This TCR beta chain was recovered during a study of blood T cell repertoires in COVID-19. About the research overall: Samples taken during acute and convalescent COVID-19 were collected in the United States, Italy and Spain.

Profiled with immunoSEQ multiplex PCR; TCRdb holds only in-frame clones, not every one. The sample has about 480,000 clones, 89% seen once; the top ten hold 0.8% to 0.9%. V lost 4 bases to trimming and J lost 1 base; unmatched junction nucleotides: 7. CDR1 and CDR2 from the germline V gene are SGHNT and YENEEA. The CDR3 has 16 amino acids. Input material: peripheral blood. The chain carries TRBV11-3 and TRBJ2-5; 9 positions match TRBD2. The origin of this receptor is a man between 18 and 35 years old with COVID-19, enrolled during active disease. In DNA form, the CDR3 reads TGTGCCAGCAGCTACGGGACTAGCAGATTCCAAGAGACCCAGTACTTC. Amino acids: CASSYGTSRFQETQYF.